This T cell receptor beta chain was documented in a study of tumor-infiltrating lymphocytes in primary liver carcinoma. Overall study context: The patients presented with primary liver carcinoma, which was managed through surgical resection.

Production of TCR beta cDNA used roughly 480 ng total RNA together with a constant-region primer. Libraries covering TCR beta were generated through three nested multiplex PCR rounds (using a slightly modified ARM-PCR). The two initial PCR rounds, roughly 10 cycles each, used TRBV1-TRBV30 forward and C-beta reverse primers. TCRdb independently ran MiXCR on the multiplex PCR reads; one entry per CDR3 protein. Of approximately 330,000 distinct CDR3 sequences in the sample, approximately 64% were seen once. Remarks on this clonotype: What it recognizes is unknown. At one boundary the junction diverges from the germline segment, which might be a read error.

This CDR3 spans 17 amino acids. General observations from the study: In tumor-adjacent and tumor-blood pairs, overlap was lower than in tumor region pairs. Tumors reached a significantly greater top-250-clone fraction than blood did (p = 0.039).

The authors took blood RNA from unsorted whole blood and also extracted germline DNA. The sequenced sample was peripheral blood. This rearrangement joins TRBV12-3 or TRBV12-4 to TRBJ1-2; TRBD1 agrees at 10 bases. This clonotype was sampled from a man in his forties with primary liver carcinoma and hepatitis B virus infection. CDR3 sequence reads: CAISLGGQGLIRYGYTF. CDR3 sequence (DNA): TGTGCCATCTCACTGGGGGGACAGGGGCTCATCCGCTATGGTTACACCTTC.